This TCR beta chain is from a study of graft-versus-host responses after intestinal transplantation. Study summary: All recipients got anti-thymocyte globulin induction, then tacrolimus and steroids for approximately 3 years. The study, taken as a whole, reports: After transplant, early declines in HvG clones were associated with peak levels of circulating GvH clones.

Assay used: immunoSEQ multiplex PCR; TCRdb lists only in-frame clones, some missing. The sample carries just under 65,000 clones, about 89% recorded once. Processing was applied to graft tissue in order to liberate intraepithelial and lamina propria lymphocytes. As to this clone: Its cognate antigen is unknown.

The CDR3 sequence is 16 residues long. Between the trimmed V and J ends, which lost 3 bases and 5 bases, there was a span of 20 bases. Germline V gene lookup returns CDR1 MDHEN and CDR2 SYDVKM. The chain links TRBV28 to TRBJ2-7, with a possible D match to TRBD1 (6 bases). The sequencing used ileum tissue, collected 350 to 400 days after transplant. This clonotype originated in a human patient who received an intestinal transplant, so some T cells may come from the graft donor. The CDR3 coding sequence is TGTGCCAGCAGTTTCCCATCTACACAGGGTAGGCACGAGCAGTACTTC. It codes for CASSFPSTQGRHEQYF.